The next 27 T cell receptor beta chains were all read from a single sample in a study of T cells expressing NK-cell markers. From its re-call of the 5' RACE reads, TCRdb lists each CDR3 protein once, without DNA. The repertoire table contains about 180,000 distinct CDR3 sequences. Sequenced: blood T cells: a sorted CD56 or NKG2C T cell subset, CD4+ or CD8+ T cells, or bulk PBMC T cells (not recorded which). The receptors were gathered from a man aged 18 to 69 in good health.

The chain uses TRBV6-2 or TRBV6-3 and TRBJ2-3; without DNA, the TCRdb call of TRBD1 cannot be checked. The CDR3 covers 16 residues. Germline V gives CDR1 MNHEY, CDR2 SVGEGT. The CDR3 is CASSYSSGVGADTQYF.

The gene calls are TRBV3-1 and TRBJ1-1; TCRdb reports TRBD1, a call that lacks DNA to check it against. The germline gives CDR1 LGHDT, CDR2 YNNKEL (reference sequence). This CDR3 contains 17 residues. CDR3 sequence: CASSMPGQGDYLKGAFF.

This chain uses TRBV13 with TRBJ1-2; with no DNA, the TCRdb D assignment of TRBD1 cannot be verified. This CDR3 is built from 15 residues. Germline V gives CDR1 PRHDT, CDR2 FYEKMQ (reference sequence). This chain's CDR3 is CASSPQDRVLDGYTF.

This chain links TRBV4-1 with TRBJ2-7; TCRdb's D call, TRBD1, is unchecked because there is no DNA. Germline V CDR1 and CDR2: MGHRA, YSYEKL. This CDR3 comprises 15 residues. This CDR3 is CASGTKTGHSYEQYF.

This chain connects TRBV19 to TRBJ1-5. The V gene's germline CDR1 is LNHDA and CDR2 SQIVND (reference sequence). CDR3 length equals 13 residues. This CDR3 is CASTTESNQPQHF.

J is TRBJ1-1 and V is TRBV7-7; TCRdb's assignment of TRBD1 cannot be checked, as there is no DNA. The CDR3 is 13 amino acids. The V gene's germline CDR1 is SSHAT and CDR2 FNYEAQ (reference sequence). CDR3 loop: CASSIGQGAEAFF. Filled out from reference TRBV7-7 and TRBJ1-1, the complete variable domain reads GAGVSQSPRYKVTKRGQDVTLRCDPISSHATLYWYQQALGQGPEFLTYFNYEAQPDKSGLPSDRFSAERPEGSISTLTIQRTEQRDSAMYRCASSIGQGAEAFFGQGTRLTVV.

CDR3 sequence reads: CASSQVGFGEQSTDTQYF. This chain connects TRBV4-1 to TRBJ2-3; the TRBD2 assignment by TCRdb is unverifiable without DNA. Germline CDR1 and CDR2: MGHRA and YSYEKL. The CDR3 covers 18 residues.

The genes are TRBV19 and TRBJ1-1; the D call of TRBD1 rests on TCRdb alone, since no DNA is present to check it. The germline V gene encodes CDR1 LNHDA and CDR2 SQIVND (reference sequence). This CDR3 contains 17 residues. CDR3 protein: CASSIRGRGELNTEAFF. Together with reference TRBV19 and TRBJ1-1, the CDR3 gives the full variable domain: DGGITQSPKYLFRKEGQNVTLSCEQNLNHDAMYWYRQDPGQGLRLIYYSQIVNDFQKGDIAEGYSVSREKKESFPLTVTSAQKNPTAFYLCASSIRGRGELNTEAFFGQGTRLTVV.

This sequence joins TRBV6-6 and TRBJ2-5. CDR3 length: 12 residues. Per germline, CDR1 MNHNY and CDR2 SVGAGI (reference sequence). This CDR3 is CASAEYQETQYF.

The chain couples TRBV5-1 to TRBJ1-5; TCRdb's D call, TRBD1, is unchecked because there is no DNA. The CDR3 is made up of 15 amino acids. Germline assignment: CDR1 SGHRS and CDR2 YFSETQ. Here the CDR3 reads CASREGATSNQPQHF. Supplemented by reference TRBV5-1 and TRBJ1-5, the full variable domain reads KAGVTQTPRYLIKTRGQQVTLSCSPISGHRSVSWYQQTPGQGLQFLFEYFSETQRNKGNFPGRFSGRQFSNSRSEMNVSTLELGDSALYLCASREGATSNQPQHFGDGTRLSIL.

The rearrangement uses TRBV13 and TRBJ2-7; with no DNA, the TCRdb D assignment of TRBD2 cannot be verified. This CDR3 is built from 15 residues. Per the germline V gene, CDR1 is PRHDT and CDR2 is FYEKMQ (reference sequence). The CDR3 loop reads CASSASSGATYEQYF.

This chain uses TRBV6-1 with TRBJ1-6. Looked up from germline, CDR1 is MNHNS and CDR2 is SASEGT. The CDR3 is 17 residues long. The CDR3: CASSEGGPYKYNSPLHF.

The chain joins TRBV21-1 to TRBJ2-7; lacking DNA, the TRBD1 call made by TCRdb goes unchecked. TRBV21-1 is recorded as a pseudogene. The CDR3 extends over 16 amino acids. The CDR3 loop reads CASTSSCRDRTYEQYF.

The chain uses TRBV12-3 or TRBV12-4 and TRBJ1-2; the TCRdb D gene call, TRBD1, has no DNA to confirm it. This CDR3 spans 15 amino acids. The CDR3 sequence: CASSLDPSGRSGYTF.

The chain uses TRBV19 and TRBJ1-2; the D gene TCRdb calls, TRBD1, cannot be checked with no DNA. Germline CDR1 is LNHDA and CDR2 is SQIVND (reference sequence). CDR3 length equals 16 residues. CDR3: CASSTGQGLTNYGYTF.

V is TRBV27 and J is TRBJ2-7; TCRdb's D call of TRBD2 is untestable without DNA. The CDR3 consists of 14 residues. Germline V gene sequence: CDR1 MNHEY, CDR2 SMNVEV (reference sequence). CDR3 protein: CASSFRLAAYEQYF.

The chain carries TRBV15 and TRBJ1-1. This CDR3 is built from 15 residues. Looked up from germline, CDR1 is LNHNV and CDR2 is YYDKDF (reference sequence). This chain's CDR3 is CATSSDGEINTEAFF.

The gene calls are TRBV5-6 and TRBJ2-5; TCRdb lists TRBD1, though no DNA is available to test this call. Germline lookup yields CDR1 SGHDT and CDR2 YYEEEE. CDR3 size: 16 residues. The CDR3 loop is CASSLVGQGMEETQYF.

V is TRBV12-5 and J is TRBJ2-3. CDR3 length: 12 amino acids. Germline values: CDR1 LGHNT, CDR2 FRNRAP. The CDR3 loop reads CASGLVGDTQYF.

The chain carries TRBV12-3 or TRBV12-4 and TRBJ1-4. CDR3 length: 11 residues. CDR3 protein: CAILAHEKLFF.

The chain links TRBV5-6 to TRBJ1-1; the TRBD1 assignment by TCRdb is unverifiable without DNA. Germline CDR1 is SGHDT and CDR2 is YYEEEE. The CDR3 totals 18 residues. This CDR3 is CASSSTGEEGIVSTEAFF.

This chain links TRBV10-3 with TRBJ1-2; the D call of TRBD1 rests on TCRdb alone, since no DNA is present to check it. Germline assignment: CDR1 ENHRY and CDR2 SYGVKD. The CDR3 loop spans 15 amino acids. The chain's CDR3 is CAISERQGPNYGYTF.

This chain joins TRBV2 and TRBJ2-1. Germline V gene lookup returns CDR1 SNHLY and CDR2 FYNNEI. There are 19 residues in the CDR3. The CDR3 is CASSEVAVRMQGAYNEQFF.

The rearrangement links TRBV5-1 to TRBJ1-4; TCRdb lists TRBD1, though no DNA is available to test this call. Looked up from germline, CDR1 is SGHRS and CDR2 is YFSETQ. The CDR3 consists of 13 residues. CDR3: CASSLGSGQIVFF.

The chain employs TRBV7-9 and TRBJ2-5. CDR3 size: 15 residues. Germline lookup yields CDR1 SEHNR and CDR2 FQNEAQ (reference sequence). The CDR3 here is CASSYLISIQETQYF.

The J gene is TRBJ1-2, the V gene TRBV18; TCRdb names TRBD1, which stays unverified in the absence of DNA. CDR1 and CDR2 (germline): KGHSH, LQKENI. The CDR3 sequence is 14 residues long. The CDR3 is CASSPEGRGDGYTF.

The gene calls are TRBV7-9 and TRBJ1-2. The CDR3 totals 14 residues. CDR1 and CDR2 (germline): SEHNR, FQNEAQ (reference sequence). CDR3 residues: CASSISPLDYGYTF.